These T cell receptor beta chains were read from a single sample in a study of lymphopenia after photon versus proton radiotherapy. Assay used: immunoSEQ multiplex PCR; TCRdb lists only in-frame clones, some missing. The sample lists 150,000 or so clones, roughly nine tenths occurring once. The sample consisted of peripheral blood, taken from a patient treated with photon-based radiotherapy. All receptors come from a man aged 45-60 years with gastric cancer. The CDR3 runs from the conserved cysteine through the conserved F or W. D genes are given only for firm matches. Only part of the rows carry a size: once, few, many, or a class if the clone is expanded.

v_call	d_call	clone_size	j_call	cdr3_aa	cdr3_nt
TRBV6-1	.	.	TRBJ2-7	CASSHRDGYEQYF	TGTGCCAGCAGTCATCGGGACGGCTACGAGCAGTACTTC
TRBV5-4	TRBD2	once	TRBJ2-3	CASSLASGLAGGAQYF	TGTGCCAGCAGCTTGGCGTCGGGACTAGCGGGAGGGGCGCAGTATTTT
TRBV10-3	.	.	TRBJ1-3	CARHRSSGNTIYF	TGTGCCAGACACAGGAGCTCTGGAAACACCATATATTTT
TRBV5-1	.	.	TRBJ2-3	CASSLSSSTDTQYF	TGCGCCAGCAGCTTGAGTTCTAGCACAGATACGCAGTATTTT
TRBV7-3	TRBD1	.	TRBJ2-2	CASSSQPASHRGTGELFF	TGTGCCAGCAGCTCCCAACCTGCTTCTCACAGGGGCACCGGGGAGCTGTTTTTT
TRBV4-1	.	.	TRBJ1-3	CASSQDGSGNFYF	TGCGCCAGCAGCCAAGATGGGTCAGGGAATTTCTATTTT
TRBV5-1	.	.	TRBJ2-1	CASSLVLASEQFF	TGCGCCAGCAGCTTGGTGTTAGCCAGTGAGCAGTTCTTC
TRBV21-1	.	.	TRBJ2-7	CASSKETLIAGGEEEQYF	TGTGCCAGCAGCAAAGAAACCCTAATAGCGGGAGGCGAGGAGGAGCAGTACTTC
TRBV2	TRBD1	.	TRBJ1-5	CASSYGTGALSNQPQHF	TGTGCCAGCAGCTACGGGACAGGGGCCCTTAGCAATCAGCCCCAGCATTTT
TRBV5-4	.	.	TRBJ2-4	CANSRQDGAKNIQYF	TGTGCCAACAGCAGACAGGATGGGGCCAAAAACATTCAGTACTTC
TRBV18	.	.	TRBJ2-2	CASSPRPGELFF	TGTGCCAGCTCACCACGACCCGGGGAGCTGTTTTTT
TRBV9	.	.	TRBJ1-5	CASSATDGLGPQHF	TGTGCCAGCAGCGCTACGGACGGCTTAGGGCCCCAGCATTTT
TRBV6-6	.	.	TRBJ1-1	CASSTPFGGSNTEAFF	TGTGCCAGCAGTACCCCATTTGGGGGATCAAACACTGAAGCTTTCTTT
TRBV5-1	TRBD2	once	TRBJ2-1	CASSSLAGEGKNEQFF	TGCGCCAGCAGCTCGTTAGCGGGAGAGGGAAAGAATGAGCAGTTCTTC
TRBV6-6	.	.	TRBJ1-4	CASSYERVGDEKLFF	TGTGCCAGCAGTTACGAGAGGGTGGGGGATGAAAAACTGTTTTTT
TRBV6-6	.	.	TRBJ1-3	CASSYEGGNTIYF	TGTGCCAGCAGTTACGAGGGGGGAAACACCATATATTTT
TRBV27	.	.	TRBJ1-4	CASSLGVGVNEKLFF	TGTGCCAGCAGTTTAGGCGTGGGGGTTAATGAAAAACTGTTTTTT
TRBV5-6	.	few	TRBJ1-5	CASSLNGLASKQPQHF	TGTGCCAGCAGCTTGAACGGTTTGGCCTCCAAGCAGCCCCAGCATTTT
TRBV5-1	TRBD1	.	TRBJ2-1	CASSLQGVSYNEQFF	TGCGCCAGCAGCTTACAGGGGGTCTCCTACAATGAGCAGTTCTTC
TRBV6-6	.	.	TRBJ1-1	CASRPWTENTEAFF	TGTGCCAGCAGACCCTGGACAGAGAACACTGAAGCTTTCTTT
TRBV4-1	.	.	TRBJ2-7	CASSQAQFYEQYF	TGCGCCAGCAGCCAAGCCCAGTTCTACGAGCAGTACTTC
TRBV5-4	.	.	TRBJ2-2	CASSRRGGAGELFF	TGTGCCAGCAGCCGAAGAGGCGGGGCCGGGGAGCTGTTTTTT
TRBV2	TRBD2	few	TRBJ2-7	CASSATSGGSYEQYF	TGTGCCAGCAGCGCGACTAGCGGGGGCTCCTACGAGCAGTACTTC
TRBV23-1	.	.	TRBJ1-2	CASAACDRSYGYTF	TGCGCCAGCGCCGCATGCGACAGATCCTATGGCTACACCTTC
TRBV25-1	TRBD1	.	TRBJ1-1	CASKESGQGARRTEAFF	TGTGCCAGCAAAGAGTCGGGACAGGGGGCGCGACGGACTGAAGCTTTCTTT
TRBV19	TRBD1	.	TRBJ1-1	CASRLGQAPRGAFF	TGTGCCAGTAGACTCGGACAGGCGCCTAGAGGAGCTTTCTTT
TRBV19	TRBD2	.	TRBJ2-1	CASSVGLAGGPSDEQFF	TGTGCCAGTAGTGTCGGACTAGCGGGAGGGCCTAGCGATGAGCAGTTCTTC
TRBV7-8	.	.	TRBJ1-1	CASSSKTGNTEAFF	TGTGCCAGCAGCTCTAAGACGGGGAACACTGAAGCTTTCTTT
TRBV5-4	.	.	TRBJ2-7	CASSRERDGTYEQYF	TGTGCCAGCAGTCGAGAACGGGACGGGACCTACGAGCAGTACTTC
TRBV5-1	.	once	TRBJ1-1	CASSLSSGGETEAFF	TGCGCCAGCAGCTTGAGTAGCGGGGGTGAGACTGAAGCTTTCTTT
TRBV14	.	.	TRBJ2-1	CASSQEVLVHNEQFF	TGTGCCAGCAGCCAAGAGGTCCTAGTCCATAATGAGCAGTTCTTC
TRBV13	.	.	TRBJ2-3	CASSLVRERADTQYF	TGTGCCAGCAGCTTAGTCCGGGAGCGCGCAGATACGCAGTATTTT
TRBV6-5	TRBD1	.	TRBJ2-2	CASSYPGTGNTGELFF	TGTGCCAGCAGTTACCCCGGGACAGGGAACACCGGGGAGCTGTTTTTT
TRBV20-1	.	.	TRBJ2-5	CSARGPETQYF	TGCAGTGCTAGAGGGCCCGAGACCCAGTACTTC
TRBV5-1	.	.	TRBJ1-1	CASSFYPDRNTEAFF	TGCGCCAGCAGCTTCTACCCGGACAGGAACACTGAAGCTTTCTTT
TRBV2	.	once	TRBJ2-5	CASSEGRGGETQYF	TGTGCCAGCAGTGAAGGCAGGGGGGGCGAGACCCAGTACTTC
TRBV4-1	TRBD2	.	TRBJ2-5	CASSRGTSGPQETQYF	TGCGCCAGCAGCCGTGGGACTAGCGGTCCCCAAGAGACCCAGTACTTC
TRBV30	TRBD2	once	TRBJ2-2	CAWSRRTSGSGANTGELFF	TGTGCCTGGAGTCGTAGGACTAGCGGCAGCGGGGCGAACACCGGGGAGCTGTTTTTT
TRBV4-1	TRBD2	.	TRBJ2-7	CASSQYGLETYEQYF	TGCGCCAGCAGCCAATACGGACTAGAAACCTACGAGCAGTACTTC
TRBV18	.	.	TRBJ1-1	CASSPSPGHQNTEAFF	TGTGCCAGCTCACCATCCCCGGGCCACCAGAACACTGAAGCTTTCTTT
TRBV7-3	TRBD1	.	TRBJ2-7	CASSPGQGSSYEQYF	TGTGCCAGCAGCCCCGGACAGGGGAGCTCCTACGAGCAGTACTTC
TRBV18	.	few	TRBJ2-7	CASSRSGSSYEQYF	TGTGCCAGCTCACGTAGTGGCTCCTCCTACGAGCAGTACTTC